Listed below are T cell receptor beta chains from one sample, sequenced in a study of blood T cell repertoires in COVID-19. Sequencing was performed with immunoSEQ multiplex PCR; in TCRdb, only in-frame clones are kept and a portion is missing. The sample gives a few hundred thousand clones, 70% to 90% of which show up once; roughly 4% is in the top ten. Input material: PBMCs or T cells enriched from blood (not recorded which). Receptor source: a woman in her 30s who had been exposed to COVID-19. Both conserved end residues are part of each CDR3. D genes are given only for firm matches. Some rows mark clone size as missing; the rest say once, few, many or name a class of expanded clone.

CDR3aa: CASSILGAGYGYTF
CDR3nt: TGTGCCAGTAGTATACTGGGGGCCGGCTATGGCTACACCTTC
v_gene: TRBV19
j_gene: TRBJ1-2
d_gene: -
abundance: once

CDR3aa: CASSIYPRDSLPHLFYEQYF
CDR3nt: TGTGCCAGCAGCATTTACCCTAGGGACTCTCTACCACATCTATTCTACGAGCAGTACTTC
v_gene: TRBV27
j_gene: TRBJ2-7
d_gene: -
abundance: -

CDR3aa: CASGQTGSGYTF
CDR3nt: TGCGCCAGCGGACAGACAGGGTCTGGCTACACCTTC
v_gene: TRBV10-2
j_gene: TRBJ1-2
d_gene: TRBD1
abundance: -

CDR3aa: CASSLSGVTEAFF
CDR3nt: TGTGCCAGCAGTTTATCCGGGGTCACTGAAGCTTTCTTT
v_gene: TRBV27
j_gene: TRBJ1-1
d_gene: -
abundance: few

CDR3aa: CASSRRGTEGQPQHF
CDR3nt: TGTGCCAGTAGCCGCCGCGGGACAGAGGGTCAGCCCCAGCATTTT
v_gene: TRBV19
j_gene: TRBJ1-5
d_gene: TRBD1
abundance: -

CDR3aa: CSVDRGNGNEQFF
CDR3nt: TGCAGCGTTGACAGGGGAAACGGCAATGAGCAGTTCTTC
v_gene: TRBV29-1
j_gene: TRBJ2-1
d_gene: -
abundance: -

CDR3aa: CASTQWVFRGQPQHF
CDR3nt: TGTGCCAGCACCCAGTGGGTGTTCCGGGGTCAGCCCCAGCATTTT
v_gene: TRBV28
j_gene: TRBJ1-5
d_gene: -
abundance: -

CDR3aa: CATKDWTNYGYTF
CDR3nt: TGTGCCACCAAGGACTGGACTAACTATGGCTACACCTTC
v_gene: TRBV10-3
j_gene: TRBJ1-2
d_gene: -
abundance: -

CDR3aa: CASSQGRDRGNTEAFF
CDR3nt: TGCGCCAGCAGCCAAGGAAGGGACAGGGGGAACACTGAAGCTTTCTTT
v_gene: TRBV4-1
j_gene: TRBJ1-1
d_gene: TRBD1
abundance: -

CDR3aa: CASSLELQETEAFF
CDR3nt: TGTGCCAGCAGCTTGGAACTACAGGAGACTGAAGCTTTCTTT
v_gene: TRBV5-4
j_gene: TRBJ1-1
d_gene: -
abundance: few

CDR3aa: CASSQEVGGLGEQFF
CDR3nt: TGCGCCAGCAGCCAAGAGGTGGGGGGGCTTGGTGAGCAGTTCTTC
v_gene: TRBV4-1
j_gene: TRBJ2-1
d_gene: -
abundance: -

CDR3aa: CASSLTRTVNSPLHF
CDR3nt: TGTGCCAGCAGCTTAACCCGGACAGTTAATTCACCCCTCCACTTT
v_gene: TRBV7-8
j_gene: TRBJ1-6
d_gene: -
abundance: few

CDR3aa: CASFRQGLGYGYTF
CDR3nt: TGTGCCAGTTTCAGACAGGGACTTGGCTATGGCTACACCTTC
v_gene: TRBV19
j_gene: TRBJ1-2
d_gene: TRBD1
abundance: -

CDR3aa: CASSIMDTYEQYF
CDR3nt: TGTGCCAGTAGTATAATGGACACCTACGAGCAGTACTTC
v_gene: TRBV19
j_gene: TRBJ2-7
d_gene: -
abundance: -

CDR3aa: CASRGQAETNYGYTF
CDR3nt: TGTGCCAGCAGGGGACAGGCGGAGACTAACTATGGCTACACCTTC
v_gene: TRBV2
j_gene: TRBJ1-2
d_gene: TRBD1
abundance: -

CDR3aa: CASSLRTGGVHGYTF
CDR3nt: TGTGCCAGCAGCCTACGGACAGGGGGTGTCCATGGCTACACCTTC
v_gene: TRBV3-1/TRBV3-2
j_gene: TRBJ1-2
d_gene: TRBD1
abundance: -

CDR3aa: CASSWGTGDNEQFF
CDR3nt: TGCGCCAGCAGTTGGGGGACAGGGGACAATGAGCAGTTCTTC
v_gene: TRBV10-2
j_gene: TRBJ2-1
d_gene: TRBD1
abundance: -

CDR3aa: CASTGQGVRETQYF
CDR3nt: TGCGCCAGCACGGGACAGGGGGTTCGGGAGACCCAGTACTTC
v_gene: TRBV5-1
j_gene: TRBJ2-5
d_gene: TRBD1
abundance: -

CDR3aa: CASSGQGSTGELFF
CDR3nt: TGTGCCAGCAGCGGACAGGGGAGCACCGGGGAGCTGTTTTTT
v_gene: TRBV25-1
j_gene: TRBJ2-2
d_gene: TRBD1
abundance: -

CDR3aa: CASSFMAGEYRELFF
CDR3nt: TGTGCCAGCAGCTTCATGGCAGGCGAATACCGGGAGCTGTTTTTT
v_gene: TRBV13
j_gene: TRBJ2-2
d_gene: -
abundance: once

CDR3aa: CASSGTYGAYEQYF
CDR3nt: TGTGCCAGTAGTGGGACTTACGGGGCCTACGAGCAGTACTTC
v_gene: TRBV19
j_gene: TRBJ2-7
d_gene: -
abundance: -

CDR3aa: CASSQGLGGVRYEKLFF
CDR3nt: TGTGCCAGCAGCCAAGGCCTGGGGGGGGTGCGTTACGAAAAACTGTTTTTT
v_gene: TRBV3-1/TRBV3-2
j_gene: TRBJ1-4
d_gene: -
abundance: once

CDR3aa: CSAGTGNRVSGNTIYF
CDR3nt: TGCAGCGCCGGGACAGGGAACCGTGTATCTGGAAACACCATATATTTT
v_gene: TRBV29-1
j_gene: TRBJ1-3
d_gene: TRBD1
abundance: -

CDR3aa: CASSSQRGRRAVMSGYTF
CDR3nt: TGTGCCAGCTCATCCCAAAGGGGGCGCCGGGCTGTGATGAGTGGCTACACCTTC
v_gene: TRBV18
j_gene: TRBJ1-2
d_gene: TRBD1
abundance: -

CDR3aa: CASSVGTALYGYTF
CDR3nt: TGTGCCAGCAGTGTAGGGACAGCCCTCTATGGCTACACCTTC
v_gene: TRBV2
j_gene: TRBJ1-2
d_gene: TRBD1
abundance: -

CDR3aa: CSAGVGSANEKLFF
CDR3nt: TGCAGCGCCGGCGTCGGGTCGGCTAATGAAAAACTGTTTTTT
v_gene: TRBV29-1
j_gene: TRBJ1-4
d_gene: -
abundance: -

CDR3aa: CASSPPPSGGRNEQFF
CDR3nt: TGTGCCAGCAGCCCCCCCCCTAGCGGGGGGCGCAATGAGCAGTTCTTC
v_gene: TRBV7-3
j_gene: TRBJ2-1
d_gene: TRBD2
abundance: few

CDR3aa: CASRPGHFPYEQYF
CDR3nt: TGTGCCAGCAGACCGGGACATTTCCCTTACGAGCAGTACTTC
v_gene: TRBV6-5
j_gene: TRBJ2-7
d_gene: -
abundance: -

CDR3aa: CASSLVWTSNQPQHF
CDR3nt: TGTGCCAGCAGCTTAGTCTGGACTTCCAATCAGCCCCAGCATTTT
v_gene: TRBV7-2
j_gene: TRBJ1-5
d_gene: -
abundance: -

CDR3aa: CASRDRRFSGNTIYF
CDR3nt: TGTGCCAGCCGGGACAGAAGGTTCTCTGGAAACACCATATATTTT
v_gene: TRBV27
j_gene: TRBJ1-3
d_gene: TRBD1
abundance: once

CDR3aa: CAWSVRRTGGRDTEAFF
CDR3nt: TGTGCCTGGAGTGTACGGAGGACAGGGGGCCGGGACACTGAAGCTTTCTTT
v_gene: TRBV30
j_gene: TRBJ1-1
d_gene: TRBD1
abundance: -

CDR3aa: CASNVRGGRAEAFF
CDR3nt: TGCGCCAGCAACGTACGAGGGGGCAGGGCTGAAGCTTTCTTT
v_gene: TRBV5-1
j_gene: TRBJ1-1
d_gene: TRBD1
abundance: -

CDR3aa: CASSPDSEVLNTEAFF
CDR3nt: TGTGCCAGCAGCCCGGACAGCGAAGTTTTGAACACTGAAGCTTTCTTT
v_gene: TRBV9
j_gene: TRBJ1-1
d_gene: -
abundance: -

CDR3aa: CASSIAHSQPQHF
CDR3nt: TGTGCCAGTAGTATAGCCCATAGTCAGCCCCAGCATTTT
v_gene: TRBV19
j_gene: TRBJ1-5
d_gene: -
abundance: -

CDR3aa: CARSLVWAQGASSTDTQYF
CDR3nt: TGTGCCAGAAGCTTGGTGTGGGCACAGGGGGCGTCCAGCACAGATACGCAGTATTTT
v_gene: TRBV5-3
j_gene: TRBJ2-3
d_gene: TRBD1
abundance: -

CDR3aa: CASIHRNPKNQPQHF
CDR3nt: TGTGCCAGCATCCACAGAAACCCAAAAAATCAGCCCCAGCATTTT
v_gene: TRBV2
j_gene: TRBJ1-5
d_gene: -
abundance: -

CDR3aa: CASSSSTGSTNYGYTF
CDR3nt: TGTGCCAGCAGCTCCAGTACAGGGTCGACTAACTATGGCTACACCTTC
v_gene: TRBV9
j_gene: TRBJ1-2
d_gene: -
abundance: -

CDR3aa: CASSPGTLGNSPLHF
CDR3nt: TGTGCCAGCAGCCCCGGGACATTGGGGAATTCACCCCTCCACTTT
v_gene: TRBV7-3
j_gene: TRBJ1-6
d_gene: -
abundance: -

CDR3aa: CASSLGNRNTEAFF
CDR3nt: TGTGCCAGCAGCCTTGGAAACAGGAACACTGAAGCTTTCTTT
v_gene: TRBV5-8
j_gene: TRBJ1-1
d_gene: -
abundance: -

CDR3aa: CASSSGQLNSPLHF
CDR3nt: TGTGCCAGCAGCTCGGGACAGCTCAATTCACCCCTCCACTTT
v_gene: TRBV5-6
j_gene: TRBJ1-6
d_gene: TRBD1
abundance: -

CDR3aa: CASSQVGTVNTEAFF
CDR3nt: TGTGCCAGCAGCCAAGTAGGGACAGTGAACACTGAAGCTTTCTTT
v_gene: TRBV3-1/TRBV3-2
j_gene: TRBJ1-1
d_gene: TRBD1
abundance: -

CDR3aa: CASRLTGTGAQTQETQYF
CDR3nt: TGTGCCAGCCGGCTGACGGGGACAGGTGCCCAGACACAAGAGACCCAGTACTTC
v_gene: TRBV2
j_gene: TRBJ2-5
d_gene: TRBD1
abundance: -

CDR3aa: CASSIANRGNKPQHF
CDR3nt: TGTGCCAGTAGTATAGCTAACAGGGGTAACAAGCCCCAGCATTTT
v_gene: TRBV19
j_gene: TRBJ1-5
d_gene: TRBD1
abundance: -

CDR3aa: CASSIGTGGHIDTQYF
CDR3nt: TGTGCCAGTAGTATAGGGACAGGGGGCCATATAGATACGCAGTATTTT
v_gene: TRBV19
j_gene: TRBJ2-3
d_gene: TRBD1
abundance: -

CDR3aa: CASSQDLRQGNQPQHF
CDR3nt: TGCGCCAGCAGCCAAGATTTGAGACAGGGGAATCAGCCCCAGCATTTT
v_gene: TRBV4-1
j_gene: TRBJ1-5
d_gene: TRBD1
abundance: few

CDR3aa: CAWATQGIAQPQHF
CDR3nt: TGTGCCTGGGCCACGCAGGGGATCGCTCAGCCCCAGCATTTT
v_gene: TRBV30
j_gene: TRBJ1-5
d_gene: -
abundance: -